Below are 16 T cell receptor beta chains sequenced from a single sample in a study of blood T cell repertoires in COVID-19. Assay used: immunoSEQ multiplex PCR; TCRdb lists only in-frame clones, some missing. The data hold approximately 110,000 clones, with approximately 85% observed a single time. Sequenced: peripheral blood. The receptors were gathered from a woman aged 55-75 years with COVID-19, enrolled during active disease.

The rearrangement joins TRBV7-2 to TRBJ1-1; D call uncertain. V lost 3 bases to trimming and J lost 1 base, with 9 bases between them. The CDR3 runs 14 residues. The germline V gene encodes CDR1 SGHTA and CDR2 FQGNSA. The DNA of the CDR3 is TGTGCCAGCAGCTTGGAGGGTACGAACACTGAAGCTTTCTTT. Protein product: CASSLEGTNTEAFF.

In its sample, this clone was seen a few times. V is TRBV4-2 and J is TRBJ1-3; D uncertain. V lost 0 bases to trimming and J lost 3 bases, with 21 bases between them. Germline V gives CDR1 LGHNA, CDR2 YNFKEQ. CDR3 size: 19 residues. The CDR3 loop is CASSQDLGAGEGYGNTIYF. The CDR3 DNA reads TGTGCCAGCAGCCAAGATCTCGGTGCAGGAGAGGGTTATGGAAACACCATATATTTT.

V and J are TRBV3-1 (or the pseudogene TRBV3-2) and TRBJ1-4; D is unclear. V was trimmed by 1 base and J by 7 bases, leaving 7 bases between them. The length of the CDR3 is 13 residues. Germline V gene sequence: CDR1 LGHDT, CDR2 YNNKEL (reference sequence). The CDR3 sequence is CASSQVEGEKLFF. The CDR3 DNA reads as TGTGCCAGCAGCCAAGTGGAGGGTGAAAAACTGTTTTTT.

The genes are TRBV29-1 and TRBJ2-1, with 11 bases that match TRBD2. The germline V gene has CDR1 SQVTM and CDR2 ANQGSEA. The CDR3 covers 15 residues. V lost 7 bases and J lost 6; bases outside the gene matches: 11. Written as DNA, the CDR3 is TGCAGCGCCTGGGTGATTAGCGGGGGGGGCAATGAGCAGTTCTTC. Translated: CSAWVISGGGNEQFF.

CDR3 region: CASSFRDRVWETQYF. In nucleotides, the CDR3 is TGTGCCAGCAGCTTCCGGGACAGGGTATGGGAGACCCAGTACTTC. The chain links TRBV7-9 to TRBJ2-5; TRBD1 agrees at 9 bases. In germline, CDR1 is SEHNR, CDR2 FQNEAQ (reference sequence). J lost 5 bases, V lost 3 bases, and 7 bases had no gene match. The CDR3 is made up of 15 amino acids.

V is TRBV12-3 or TRBV12-4 and J is TRBJ1-2, with unresolved D. The CDR3 runs to 12 residues. The V end was cut by 6 bases, the J end by 4 bases, with 9 bases between. The CDR3, as DNA: TGTGCCAGCAGAAGCGCGGGCTATGGCTACACCTTC. Translation: CASRSAGYGYTF.

This chain joins TRBV5-5 and TRBJ1-2; D is perhaps TRBD1 (5 bases). CDR3 length: 13 residues. Trimming removed 5 bases from V and 4 bases from J, with 12 bases in between. The germline V gene encodes CDR1 SGHKS and CDR2 YYEKEE (reference sequence). DNA of the CDR3: TGTGCCAGCAGAAAGGGGAACACCTATGGCTACACCTTC. As protein: CASRKGNTYGYTF.

The chain combines TRBV5-8 with TRBJ1-2; 10 positions match TRBD1. Losses at the gene ends were 0 bases for V and 0 bases for J; bases not matched to a gene: 2. CDR1 is SGHTS and CDR2 is YDEGEE in the germline V gene. The CDR3 is 16 residues long. CDR3 DNA: TGTGCCAGCAGCTTGGAGGGGACAGGGGCTAACTATGGCTACACCTTC. Protein: CASSLEGTGANYGYTF.

The CDR3 sequence: CASFGNEQFF. For the CDR3, the DNA is TGTGCCAGTTTCGGGAATGAGCAGTTCTTC. The chain couples TRBV6-5 to TRBJ2-1; D is undetermined. Trimming removed 9 bases at V and 7 bases at J, with 7 bases between. Germline CDR1 MNHEY, CDR2 SVGAGI. This CDR3 has 10 residues.

The rearrangement links TRBV29-1 to TRBJ2-7; TRBD1 matches at 9 bases. This CDR3 has 13 residues. V lost 4 bases, J lost 6 bases, and 7 bases stayed unmatched. Germline V gene sequence: CDR1 SQVTM, CDR2 ANQGSEA. CDR3 in amino acids: CSVGDRARAEQYF. The CDR3 nucleotides are TGCAGCGTTGGGGACAGGGCTCGGGCCGAGCAGTACTTC.

The chain combines TRBV9 with TRBJ1-2; no reliable D call. The V end lost 3 bases, the J end lost 4 bases, and 13 bases lay between the germline ends. The CDR3 runs to 14 residues. Germline loops: CDR1 SGDLS, CDR2 YYNGEE. The CDR3 is CASSDNVAFYGYTF. DNA for the CDR3: TGTGCCAGCAGCGACAACGTTGCTTTCTATGGCTACACCTTC.

The rearrangement joins TRBV19 to TRBJ2-1; 9 bases agree with TRBD1. Germline V gene sequence: CDR1 LNHDA, CDR2 SQIVND (reference sequence). The CDR3 is 13 residues long. The ends lost 4 bases at V and 6 bases at J; junction bases unmatched: 1. This chain's CDR3 is CASSKGQGNEQFF. CDR3 sequence (DNA): TGTGCCAGTAGTAAGGGACAGGGCAATGAGCAGTTCTTC.

A few counts support this clone. V gene TRBV5-3 combines with J gene TRBJ1-2; maybe TRBD1 (5 bases). Being an ORF, TRBV5-3 has a function that is uncertain. This CDR3 has 18 residues. The V gene lost 2 bases and the J gene lost 4 bases, with 24 bases spanning the gap. In DNA, the CDR3 is TGTGCCAGAAGCTTTTTGGGTCAGGGCTTCGGGGGGAGCTATGGCTACACCTTC. It codes for CARSFLGQGFGGSYGYTF.

V usage is TRBV25-1 and J usage is TRBJ1-2; D is unresolved. The length of the CDR3 is 14 residues. Trimming removed 9 bases at V and 0 bases at J, with 14 bases between. Germline CDR1 is MGHDK and CDR2 is SYGVNS. This CDR3 is CARGGPTANYGYTF. CDR3 nucleotides: TGTGCCAGAGGTGGGCCAACAGCTAACTATGGCTACACCTTC.

J is TRBJ1-4 and V is TRBV7-9; D is perhaps TRBD1 (5 bases). The CDR3 consists of 17 residues. Trimming cost V 5 bases and J 0 bases, with 16 bases left between them. In germline, CDR1 is SEHNR, CDR2 FQNEAQ (reference sequence). CDR3 coding DNA: TGTGCCAGCAGCCCCCCGCTGGGGACTACAACTAATGAAAAACTGTTTTTT. Its protein is CASSPPLGTTTNEKLFF.

This sequence joins TRBV30 and TRBJ1-2; 9 bases fit TRBD1. The length of the CDR3 is 18 residues. The germline V gene has CDR1 GTSNPN and CDR2 SVGIG (reference sequence). V gave up 5 bases and J gave up 2 bases; unmatched junction bases: 18. The CDR3 region is CAWLRRGFTGGRNYGYTF. The CDR3 region has the DNA TGTGCCTGGTTAAGAAGGGGCTTCACAGGGGGCAGAAACTATGGCTACACCTTC. Together with reference TRBV30 and TRBJ1-2, the CDR3 gives the full variable domain: SQTIHQWPATLVQPVGSPLSLECTVEGTSNPNLYWYRQAAGRGLQLLFYSVGIGQISSEVPQNLSASRPQDRQFILSSKKLLLSDSGFYLCAWLRRGFTGGRNYGYTFGSGTRLTVV.